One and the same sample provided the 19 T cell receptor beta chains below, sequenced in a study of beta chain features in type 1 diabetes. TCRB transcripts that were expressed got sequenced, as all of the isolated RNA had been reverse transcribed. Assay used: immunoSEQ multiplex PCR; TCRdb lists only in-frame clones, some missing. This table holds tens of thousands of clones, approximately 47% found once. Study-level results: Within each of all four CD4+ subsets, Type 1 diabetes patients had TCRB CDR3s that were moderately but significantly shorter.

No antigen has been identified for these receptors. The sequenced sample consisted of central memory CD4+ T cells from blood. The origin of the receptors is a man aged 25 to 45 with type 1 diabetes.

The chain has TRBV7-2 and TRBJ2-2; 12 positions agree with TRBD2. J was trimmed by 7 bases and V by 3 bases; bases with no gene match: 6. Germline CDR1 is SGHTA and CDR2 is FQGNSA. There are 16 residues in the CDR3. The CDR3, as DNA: TGTGCCAGCAGCTTCCTAGCGGGAGGGCCGGACGGGGAGCTGTTTTTT. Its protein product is CASSFLAGGPDGELFF.

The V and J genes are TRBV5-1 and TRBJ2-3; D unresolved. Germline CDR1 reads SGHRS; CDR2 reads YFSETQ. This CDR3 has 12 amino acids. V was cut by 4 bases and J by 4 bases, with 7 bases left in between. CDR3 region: CASSPPSDTQYF. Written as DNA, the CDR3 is TGCGCCAGCAGCCCCCCTTCAGATACGCAGTATTTT.

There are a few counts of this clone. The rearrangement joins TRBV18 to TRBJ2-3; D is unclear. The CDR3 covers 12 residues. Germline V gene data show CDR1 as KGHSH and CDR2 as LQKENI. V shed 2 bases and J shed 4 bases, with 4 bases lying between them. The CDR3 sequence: CASSPSADTQYF. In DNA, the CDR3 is TGTGCCAGCTCACCATCAGCAGATACGCAGTATTTT. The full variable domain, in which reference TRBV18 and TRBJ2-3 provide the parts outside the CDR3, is NAGVMQNPRHLVRRRGQEARLRCSPMKGHSHVYWYRQLPEEGLKFMVYLQKENIIDESGMPKERFSAEFPKEGPSILRIQQVVRGDSAAYFCASSPSADTQYFGPGTRLTVL.

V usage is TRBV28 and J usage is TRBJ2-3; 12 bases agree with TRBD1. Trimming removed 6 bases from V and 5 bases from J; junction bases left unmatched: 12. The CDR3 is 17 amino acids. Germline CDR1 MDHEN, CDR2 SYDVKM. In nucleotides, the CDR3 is TGTGCCAGCAGGGCCGGGGGACAGGGGGCCACCGGAGATACGCAGTATTTT. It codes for CASRAGGQGATGDTQYF.

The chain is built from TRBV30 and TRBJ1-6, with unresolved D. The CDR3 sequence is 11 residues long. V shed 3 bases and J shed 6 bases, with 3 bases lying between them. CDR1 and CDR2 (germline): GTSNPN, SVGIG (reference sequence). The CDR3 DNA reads TGTGCCTGGAGGAGTAATTCACCCCTCCACTTT. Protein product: CAWRSNSPLHF. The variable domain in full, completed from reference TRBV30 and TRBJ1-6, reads SQTIHQWPATLVQPVGSPLSLECTVEGTSNPNLYWYRQAAGRGLQLLFYSVGIGQISSEVPQNLSASRPQDRQFILSSKKLLLSDSGFYLCAWRSNSPLHFGNGTRLTVT.

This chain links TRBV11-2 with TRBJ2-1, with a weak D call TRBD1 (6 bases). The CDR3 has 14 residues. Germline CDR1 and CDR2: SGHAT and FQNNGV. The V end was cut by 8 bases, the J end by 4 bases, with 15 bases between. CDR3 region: CASGEGQPYNEQFF. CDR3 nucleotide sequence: TGTGCCAGCGGGGAAGGACAGCCTTACAATGAGCAGTTCTTC. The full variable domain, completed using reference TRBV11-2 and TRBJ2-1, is EAGVAQSPRYKIIEKRQSVAFWCNPISGHATLYWYQQILGQGPKLLIQFQNNGVVDDSQLPKDRFSAERLKGVDSTLKIQPAKLEDSAVYLCASGEGQPYNEQFFGPGTRLTVL.

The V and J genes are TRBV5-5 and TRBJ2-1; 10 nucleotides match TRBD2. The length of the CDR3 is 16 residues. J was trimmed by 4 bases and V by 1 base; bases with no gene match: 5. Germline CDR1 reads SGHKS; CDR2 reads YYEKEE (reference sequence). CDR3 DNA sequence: TGTGCCAGCAGCTTGACTAGCGGGACCGTATACAATGAGCAGTTCTTC. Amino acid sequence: CASSLTSGTVYNEQFF.

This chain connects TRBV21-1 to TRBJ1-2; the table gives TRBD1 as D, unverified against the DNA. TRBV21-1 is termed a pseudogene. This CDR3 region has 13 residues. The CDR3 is CASSKLGNYGYTF. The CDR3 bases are TGTGCCAGCAGCAAATTGGGCAACTATGGCTACACCTTC.

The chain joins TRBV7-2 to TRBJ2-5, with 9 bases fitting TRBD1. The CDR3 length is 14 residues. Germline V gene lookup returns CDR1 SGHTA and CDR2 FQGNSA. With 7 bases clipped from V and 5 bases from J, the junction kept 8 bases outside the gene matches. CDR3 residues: CASIRTGVGETQYF. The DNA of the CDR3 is TGTGCCAGCATCCGGACAGGGGTAGGGGAGACCCAGTACTTC.

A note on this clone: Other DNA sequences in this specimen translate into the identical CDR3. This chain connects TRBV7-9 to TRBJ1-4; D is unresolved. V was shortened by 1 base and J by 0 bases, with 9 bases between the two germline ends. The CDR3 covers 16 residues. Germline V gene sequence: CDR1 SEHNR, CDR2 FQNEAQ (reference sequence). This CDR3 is CASSLGFRATNEKLFF. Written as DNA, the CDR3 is TGTGCCAGCAGCTTAGGTTTTCGGGCAACTAATGAAAAACTGTTTTTT.

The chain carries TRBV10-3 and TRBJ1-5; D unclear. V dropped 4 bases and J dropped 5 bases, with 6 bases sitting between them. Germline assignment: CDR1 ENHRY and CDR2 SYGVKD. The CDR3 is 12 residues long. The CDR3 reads CAISGGDQPQHF. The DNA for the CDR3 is TGTGCCATCAGTGGGGGAGATCAGCCCCAGCATTTT.

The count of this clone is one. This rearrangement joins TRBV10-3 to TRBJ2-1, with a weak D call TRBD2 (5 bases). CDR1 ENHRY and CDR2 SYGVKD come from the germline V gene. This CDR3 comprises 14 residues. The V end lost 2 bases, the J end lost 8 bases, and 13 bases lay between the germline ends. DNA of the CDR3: TGTGCCATCAGTGAGGAAATCCTCGGGGATGAGCAGTTCTTC. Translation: CAISEEILGDEQFF.

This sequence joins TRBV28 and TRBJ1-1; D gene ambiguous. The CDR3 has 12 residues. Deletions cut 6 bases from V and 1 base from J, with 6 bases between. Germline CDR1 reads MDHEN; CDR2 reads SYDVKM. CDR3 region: CASRSGNTEAFF. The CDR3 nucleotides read TGTGCCAGCAGGTCGGGGAACACTGAAGCTTTCTTT.

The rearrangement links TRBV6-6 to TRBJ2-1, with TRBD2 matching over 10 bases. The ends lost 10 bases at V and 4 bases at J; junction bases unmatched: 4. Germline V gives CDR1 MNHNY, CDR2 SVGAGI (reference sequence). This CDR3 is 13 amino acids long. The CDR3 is CATLAGAYNEQFF. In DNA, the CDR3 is TGTGCCACCCTAGCGGGAGCTTACAATGAGCAGTTCTTC.

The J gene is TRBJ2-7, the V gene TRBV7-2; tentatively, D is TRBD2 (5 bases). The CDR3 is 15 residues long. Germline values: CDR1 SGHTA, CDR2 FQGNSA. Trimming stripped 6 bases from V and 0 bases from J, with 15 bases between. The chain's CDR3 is CASSQEQRSSYEQYF. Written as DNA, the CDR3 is TGTGCCAGCAGTCAAGAACAGCGGAGCTCCTACGAGCAGTACTTC.

CDR3 nucleotide sequence: TGTGCCAGCAGCCCGGGACAGGGGACCGAGCAGTACTTC. It specifies CASSPGQGTEQYF. This chain uses TRBV7-9 with TRBJ2-7, with 10 bases identical to TRBD1. J was trimmed by 6 bases and V by 5 bases; bases with no gene match: 4. The CDR3 length is 13 residues. The germline CDR1 and CDR2 sequences are SEHNR and FQNEAQ (reference sequence). The full variable domain, with the rest looked up from reference TRBV7-9 and TRBJ2-7, is DTGVSQNPRHKITKRGQNVTFRCDPISEHNRLYWYRQTLGQGPEFLTYFQNEAQLEKSRLLSDRFSAERPKGSFSTLEIQRTEQGDSAMYLCASSPGQGTEQYFGPGTRLTVT.

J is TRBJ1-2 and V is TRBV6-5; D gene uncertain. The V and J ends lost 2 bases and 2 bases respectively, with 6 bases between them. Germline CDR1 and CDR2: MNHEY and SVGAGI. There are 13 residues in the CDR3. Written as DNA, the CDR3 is TGTGCCAGCAGTTACGGGGAGAACTATGGCTACACCTTC. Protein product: CASSYGENYGYTF.

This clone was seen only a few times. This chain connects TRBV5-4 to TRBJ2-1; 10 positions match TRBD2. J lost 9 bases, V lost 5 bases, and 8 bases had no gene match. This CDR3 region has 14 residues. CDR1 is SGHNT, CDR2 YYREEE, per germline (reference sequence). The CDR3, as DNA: TGTGCCAGCAGTACAAGCGGGGGGGCCCTTGAGCAGTTCTTC. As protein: CASSTSGGALEQFF.

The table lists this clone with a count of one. The CDR3 DNA reads TGTGCCAGCTCACCCTGGACTAGCGGGAGGTCCGCAACCTACGAGCAGTACTTC. Its protein product is CASSPWTSGRSATYEQYF. The chain couples TRBV18 to TRBJ2-7, with 14 bases lining up with TRBD2. The CDR3 spans 18 residues. Germline V CDR1 and CDR2: KGHSH, LQKENI. Trimming removed 3 bases from V and 2 bases from J; junction bases left unmatched: 9.